The clone carrying this T cell receptor (beta chain) was seen only a few times. Its antigen is currently unknown. This specimen belongs to a study of response to subunit inactivated influenza vaccine. The CDR3 is 16 residues long. The germline gives CDR1 LGHNA, CDR2 YSLEER. V was clipped by 3 bases and J by 3 bases; unmatched bases: 10. A single record per CDR3 protein comes from TCRdb applying MiXCR to the RT-PCR reads. The sample consists of over 150,000 distinct CDR3 sequences, about 10% of them appearing once. Regarding the study as a whole: Few new T cells, the authors suggested, are recruited by each seasonal influenza vaccination.

The receptor's source is a man between 45 and 75 years old who received an inactivated influenza vaccine. The chain combines TRBV4-3 with TRBJ2-7; 8 bases line up with TRBD2. The sample here was CD8+ T cells sorted from PBMCs, taken approximately 25 months after vaccination. The CDR3 DNA is TGCGCCAGCAGCCAGGCCCGAGCGGGAGAGGGCTACGAGCAGTACTTC. Amino acid sequence: CASSQARAGEGYEQYF.